This T cell receptor beta chain was profiled in a study of T cell repertoires in cytomegalovirus infection. Overall study context: Matching HLA type, along with CMV infection, was indicated by public TCR beta signatures.

Study observations and caveats: Cumulative public TCR beta family frequency identified CMV carriers with the relevant HLA.

MiXCR, applied by TCRdb to the reads, yields one record per CDR3 protein. In the table there are about 890,000 distinct CDR3 sequences, around 32% of which are singletons. About this clonotype itself: What it binds is unknown.

With 1 base removed from V and 0 bases from J, the gap between germline ends came to 6 bases. The germline V gene encodes CDR1 SGHVS and CDR2 FNYEAQ. The CDR3 is 14 residues long. The clonotype comes from a human donor in good health (CMV status not recorded). Some clones in this sample may be carry-over from other donors' samples. The source was cultured CD8+ T cells from PBMCs, collected from culture after CMV antigen stimulation. The rearrangement links TRBV7-6 to TRBJ1-1; the D is unclear. DNA of the CDR3: TGTGCCAGCAGCTTAGAACACCTGAACACTGAAGCTTTCTTT. It encodes CASSLEHLNTEAFF. The complete variable domain, with remaining parts taken from reference TRBV7-6 and TRBJ1-1, reads GAGVSQSPRYKVTKRGQDVALRCDPISGHVSLYWYRQALGQGPEFLTYFNYEAQQDKSGLPNDRFSAERPEGSISTLTIQRTEQRDSAMYRCASSLEHLNTEAFFGQGTRLTVV.